The sequence of this T cell receptor (beta chain) was determined in a study of CD8+ T cells in alopecia areata. Study overall: Each day, treated patients took oral tofacitinib twice, at 5 to 10 mg per dose.

For this clone: The antigen is undetermined.

Study-wide results and limits: Affected scalp, especially in alopecia totalis/universalis, had a higher clonality than normal scalp did.

Trimming took 2 bases from V and 3 from J, leaving 13 bases between them. This CDR3 comprises 15 residues. The germline V gene encodes CDR1 SQVTM and CDR2 ANQGSEA. Extraction of RNA preceded its reverse transcription into cDNA, which served as the sequencing template. Sequencing used immunoSEQ multiplex PCR; TCRdb keeps in-frame clones, though not all of them. The sample carries around 120,000 clones, roughly 63% recorded once. The treatment here: oral pan-JAK inhibitor, 5-10 mg twice daily. PBMCs, the starting material, were the source of sorted CD4+ and CD8+ T cells. The sequence was collected from a human donor with alopecia areata. The material sequenced was CD8+ T cells sorted from blood, taken at week 4, from a patient treated with tofacitinib. The chain is built from TRBV29-1 and TRBJ1-4; D remains unclear. DNA of the CDR3: TGCAGCGTTGAATATCGGGGAGTGCCTAATGAAAAACTGTTTTTT. Its protein product is CSVEYRGVPNEKLFF.